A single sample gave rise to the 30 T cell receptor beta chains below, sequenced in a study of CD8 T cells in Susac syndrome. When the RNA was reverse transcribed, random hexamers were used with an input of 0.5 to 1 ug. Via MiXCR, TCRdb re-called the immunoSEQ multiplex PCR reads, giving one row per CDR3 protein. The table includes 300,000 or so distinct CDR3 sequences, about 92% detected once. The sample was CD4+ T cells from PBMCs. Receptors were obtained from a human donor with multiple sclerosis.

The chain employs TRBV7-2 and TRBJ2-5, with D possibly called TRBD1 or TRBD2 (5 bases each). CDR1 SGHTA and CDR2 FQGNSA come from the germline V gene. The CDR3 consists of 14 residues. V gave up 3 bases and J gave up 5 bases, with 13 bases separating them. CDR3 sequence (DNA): TGTGCCAGCAGCTTTGGGTTGAGGGGTGAGACCCAGTACTTC. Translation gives CASSFGLRGETQYF.

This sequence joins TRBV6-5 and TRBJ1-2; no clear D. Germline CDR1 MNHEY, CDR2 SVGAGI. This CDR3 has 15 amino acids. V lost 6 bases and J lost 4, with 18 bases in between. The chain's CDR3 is CASRTSLNSPYGYTF. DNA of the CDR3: TGTGCCAGCAGAACATCACTCAACTCCCCCTATGGCTACACCTTC.

The CDR3 reads CASSFGQVQETQYF. The CDR3, as DNA: TGTGCCAGCAGCTTCGGACAAGTACAAGAGACCCAGTACTTC. This chain joins TRBV5-8 and TRBJ2-5, with D tentatively TRBD1 (5 bases). This CDR3 spans 14 amino acids. The germline CDR1 and CDR2 sequences are SGHTS and YDEGEE. Between the trimmed V and J ends, which lost 2 bases and 2 bases, there was a span of 10 bases.

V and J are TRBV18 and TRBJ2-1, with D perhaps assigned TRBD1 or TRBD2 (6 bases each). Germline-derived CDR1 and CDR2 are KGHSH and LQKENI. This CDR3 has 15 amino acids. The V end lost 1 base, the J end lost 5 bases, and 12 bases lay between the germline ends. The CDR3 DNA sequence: TGTGCCAGCTCACCACGGCGGGACACCAACAATGAGCAGTTCTTC. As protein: CASSPRRDTNNEQFF.

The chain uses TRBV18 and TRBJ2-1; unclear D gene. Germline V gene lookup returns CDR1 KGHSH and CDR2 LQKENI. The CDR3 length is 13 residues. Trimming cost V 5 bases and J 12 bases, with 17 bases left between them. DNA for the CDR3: TGTGCCAGCTCAGGGGATTCCTTACAACGGCAGTTCTTC. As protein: CASSGDSLQRQFF. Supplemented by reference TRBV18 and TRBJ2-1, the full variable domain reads NAGVMQNPRHLVRRRGQEARLRCSPMKGHSHVYWYRQLPEEGLKFMVYLQKENIIDESGMPKERFSAEFPKEGPSILRIQQVVRGDSAAYFCASSGDSLQRQFFGPGTRLTVL.

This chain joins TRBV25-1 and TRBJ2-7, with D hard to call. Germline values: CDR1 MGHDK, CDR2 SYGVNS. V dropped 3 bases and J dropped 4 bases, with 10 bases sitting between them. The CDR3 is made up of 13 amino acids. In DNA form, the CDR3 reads TGTGCCAGCAGTGACGACCAGAGATACGAGCAGTACTTC. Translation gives CASSDDQRYEQYF.

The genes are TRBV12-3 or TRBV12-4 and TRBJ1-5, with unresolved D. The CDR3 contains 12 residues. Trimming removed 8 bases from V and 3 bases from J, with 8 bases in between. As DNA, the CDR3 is TGTGCCAGCGGTGATCTCAATCAGCCCCAGCATTTT. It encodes CASGDLNQPQHF.

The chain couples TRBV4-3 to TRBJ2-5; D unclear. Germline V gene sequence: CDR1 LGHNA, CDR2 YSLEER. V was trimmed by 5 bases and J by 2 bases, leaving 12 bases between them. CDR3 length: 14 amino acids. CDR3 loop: CASSFNPLQETQYF. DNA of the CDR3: TGCGCCAGCAGCTTTAACCCTCTTCAAGAGACCCAGTACTTC.

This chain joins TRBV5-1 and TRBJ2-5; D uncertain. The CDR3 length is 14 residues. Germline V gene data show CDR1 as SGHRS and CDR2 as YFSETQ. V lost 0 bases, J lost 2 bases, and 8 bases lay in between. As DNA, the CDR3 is TGCGCCAGCAGCTTGGTTGTACAACAAGAGACCCAGTACTTC. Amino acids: CASSLVVQQETQYF.

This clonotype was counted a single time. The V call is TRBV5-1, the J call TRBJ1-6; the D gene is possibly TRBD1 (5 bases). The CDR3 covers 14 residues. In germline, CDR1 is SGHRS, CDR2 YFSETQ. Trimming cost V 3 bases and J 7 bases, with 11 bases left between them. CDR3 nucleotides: TGCGCCAGCAGCTGGGGGGGGGACAATTCACCCCTCCACTTT. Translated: CASSWGGDNSPLHF.

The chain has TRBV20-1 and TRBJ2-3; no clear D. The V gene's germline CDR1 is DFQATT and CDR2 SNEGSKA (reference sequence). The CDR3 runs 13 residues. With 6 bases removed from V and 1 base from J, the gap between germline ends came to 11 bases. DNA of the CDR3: TGCAGTGCCCGTGGAATAGGCACAGATACGCAGTATTTT. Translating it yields CSARGIGTDTQYF.

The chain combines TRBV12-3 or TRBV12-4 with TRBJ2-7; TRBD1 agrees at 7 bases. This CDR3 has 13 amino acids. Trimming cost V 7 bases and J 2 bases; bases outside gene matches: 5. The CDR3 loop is CASTTGTAYEQYF. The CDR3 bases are TGTGCCAGCACCACCGGGACAGCCTACGAGCAGTACTTC.

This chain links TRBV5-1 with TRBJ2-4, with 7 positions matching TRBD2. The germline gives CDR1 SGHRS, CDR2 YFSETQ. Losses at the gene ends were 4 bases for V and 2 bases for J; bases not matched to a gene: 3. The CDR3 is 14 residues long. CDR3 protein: CASSPRESKNIQYF. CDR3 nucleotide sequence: TGCGCCAGCAGCCCGCGGGAGTCCAAAAACATTCAGTACTTC.

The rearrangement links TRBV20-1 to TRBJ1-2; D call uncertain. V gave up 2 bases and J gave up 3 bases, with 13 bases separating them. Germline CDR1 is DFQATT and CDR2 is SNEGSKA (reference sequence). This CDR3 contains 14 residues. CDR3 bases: TGCAGTGCTAGAACCAGCAAAAATTACTATGGCTACACCTTC. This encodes CSARTSKNYYGYTF.

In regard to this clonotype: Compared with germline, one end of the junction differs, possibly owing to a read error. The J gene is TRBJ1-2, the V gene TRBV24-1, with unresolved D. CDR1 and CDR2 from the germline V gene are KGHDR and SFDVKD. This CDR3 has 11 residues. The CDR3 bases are TGTGCCACCAGTGATTTGGGAGGCTGCACCTTC. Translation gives CATSDLGGCTF.

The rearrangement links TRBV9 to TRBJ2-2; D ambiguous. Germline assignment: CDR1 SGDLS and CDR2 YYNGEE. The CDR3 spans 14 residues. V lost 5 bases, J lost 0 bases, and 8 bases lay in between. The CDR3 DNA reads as TGTGCCAGCAGGGTCTTCCCGAACACCGGGGAGCTGTTTTTT. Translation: CASRVFPNTGELFF.

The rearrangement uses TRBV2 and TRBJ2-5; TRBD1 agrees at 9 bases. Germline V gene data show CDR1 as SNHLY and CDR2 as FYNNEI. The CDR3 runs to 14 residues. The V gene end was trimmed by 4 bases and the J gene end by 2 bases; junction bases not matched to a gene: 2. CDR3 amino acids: CASSGTGVQETQYF. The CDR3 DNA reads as TGTGCCAGCAGTGGGACAGGGGTACAAGAGACCCAGTACTTC.

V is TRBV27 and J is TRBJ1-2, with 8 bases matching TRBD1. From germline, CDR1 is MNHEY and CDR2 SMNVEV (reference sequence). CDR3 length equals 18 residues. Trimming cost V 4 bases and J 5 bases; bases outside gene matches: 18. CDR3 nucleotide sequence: TGTGCCAGCAGTTCATCACAAGGACCGGTGGGACAGGTTTATGGCTACACCTTC. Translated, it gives CASSSSQGPVGQVYGYTF.

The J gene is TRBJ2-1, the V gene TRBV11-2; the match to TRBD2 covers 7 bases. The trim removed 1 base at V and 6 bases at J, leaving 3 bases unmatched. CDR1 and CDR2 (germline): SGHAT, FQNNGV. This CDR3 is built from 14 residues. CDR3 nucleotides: TGTGCCAGCAGCTTAGTATGGGGGGGCAATGAGCAGTTCTTC. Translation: CASSLVWGGNEQFF.

CDR3 loop: CASSSSGFSYNEQFF. The CDR3 nucleotides are TGTGCCAGCAGCTCTAGCGGGTTCTCCTACAATGAGCAGTTCTTC. The chain uses TRBV5-5 and TRBJ2-1; 8 nucleotides agree with TRBD2. CDR1 is SGHKS, CDR2 YYEKEE, per germline (reference sequence). This CDR3 is 15 amino acids long. The trim removed 3 bases at V and 0 bases at J, leaving 2 bases unmatched.

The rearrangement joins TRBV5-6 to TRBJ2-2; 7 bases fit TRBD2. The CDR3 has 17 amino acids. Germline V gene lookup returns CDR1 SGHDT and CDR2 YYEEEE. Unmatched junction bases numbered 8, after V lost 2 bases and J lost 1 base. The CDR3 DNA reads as TGTGCCAGCAGCTTCGGCGGGGGAAGGGGGAACACCGGGGAGCTGTTTTTT. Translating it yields CASSFGGGRGNTGELFF.

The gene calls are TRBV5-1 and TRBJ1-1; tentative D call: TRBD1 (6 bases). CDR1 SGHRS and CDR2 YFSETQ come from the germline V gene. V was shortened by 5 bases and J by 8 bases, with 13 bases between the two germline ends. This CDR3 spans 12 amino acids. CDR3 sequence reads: CASRPEGGEAFF. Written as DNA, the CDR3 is TGCGCCAGCAGACCCGAAGGGGGGGAAGCTTTCTTT.

The CDR3 region is CSVVRPMNTEAFF. CDR3 DNA: TGCAGCGTTGTCCGCCCTATGAACACTGAAGCTTTCTTT. This rearrangement joins TRBV29-1 to TRBJ1-1, with unresolved D. V lost 4 bases and J lost 0, with 9 bases in between. The CDR3 is 13 amino acids. In germline, CDR1 is SQVTM, CDR2 ANQGSEA.

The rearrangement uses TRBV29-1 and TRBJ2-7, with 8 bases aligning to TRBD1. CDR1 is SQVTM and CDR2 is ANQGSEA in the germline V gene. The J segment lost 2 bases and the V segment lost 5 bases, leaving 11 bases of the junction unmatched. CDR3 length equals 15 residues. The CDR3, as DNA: TGCAGCGTTTCGCCCCCCGGGACAGGAACCTACGAGCAGTACTTC. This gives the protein CSVSPPGTGTYEQYF.

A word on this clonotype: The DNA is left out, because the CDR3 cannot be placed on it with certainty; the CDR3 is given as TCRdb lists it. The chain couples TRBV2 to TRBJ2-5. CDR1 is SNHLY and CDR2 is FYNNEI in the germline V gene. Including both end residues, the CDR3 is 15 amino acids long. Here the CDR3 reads CASILGPGNQETQYF.

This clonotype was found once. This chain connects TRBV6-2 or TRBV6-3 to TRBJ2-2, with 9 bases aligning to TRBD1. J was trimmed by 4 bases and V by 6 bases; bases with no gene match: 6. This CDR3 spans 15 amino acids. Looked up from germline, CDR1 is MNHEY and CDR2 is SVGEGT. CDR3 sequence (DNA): TGTGCCAGCAGCCTACAGGGGGCAGGCACCGGGGAGCTGTTTTTT. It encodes CASSLQGAGTGELFF.

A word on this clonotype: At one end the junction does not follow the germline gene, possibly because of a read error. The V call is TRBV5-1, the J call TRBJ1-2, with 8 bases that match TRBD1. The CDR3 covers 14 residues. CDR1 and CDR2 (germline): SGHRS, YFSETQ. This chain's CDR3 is CASSFGQGGYGYTF. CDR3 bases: TGTGCCAGCAGTTTCGGACAGGGCGGCTATGGCTACACCTTC.

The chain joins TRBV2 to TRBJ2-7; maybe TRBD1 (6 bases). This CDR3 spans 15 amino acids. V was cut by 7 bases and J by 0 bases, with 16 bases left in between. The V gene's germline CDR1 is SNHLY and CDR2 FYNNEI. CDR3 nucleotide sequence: TGTGCCAGCATATATGGGACACTGAGCTCCTACGAGCAGTACTTC. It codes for CASIYGTLSSYEQYF.

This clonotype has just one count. CDR3 in DNA: TGTGCCAGCAGTTTCACCGGGACTAGCGGCTACAATGAGCAGTTCTTC. Its protein is CASSFTGTSGYNEQFF. V and J are TRBV12-3 or TRBV12-4 and TRBJ2-1; 11 nucleotides line up with TRBD2. The junction had 4 bases not matched to a gene; V was cut back by 3 bases and J by 3 bases. There are 16 residues in the CDR3.

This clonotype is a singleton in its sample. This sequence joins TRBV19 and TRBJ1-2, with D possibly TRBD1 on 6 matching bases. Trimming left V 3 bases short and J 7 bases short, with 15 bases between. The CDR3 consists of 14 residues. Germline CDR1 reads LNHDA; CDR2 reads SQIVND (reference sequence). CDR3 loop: CASSIPNRVSGYTF. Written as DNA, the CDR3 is TGTGCCAGTAGTATTCCTAACAGGGTTTCTGGCTACACCTTC.